A single sample is the source of the 3 T cell receptor beta chains below, sequenced in a study of blood T cell repertoires in COVID-19. Method: immunoSEQ multiplex PCR; TCRdb's copy keeps in-frame clones and lacks some. The sample contains 280,000 or so clones, 83% of which appear only once. The source material was peripheral blood. Receptors originate from a woman aged 50 to 60 who had recovered from COVID-19.

This clone was seen repeatedly, ten times or more. The chain is built from TRBV7-9 and TRBJ1-2; maybe TRBD1 (6 bases). The CDR3 is made up of 16 amino acids. V was shortened by 5 bases and J by 0 bases, with 16 bases between the two germline ends. Germline CDR1 reads SEHNR; CDR2 reads FQNEAQ (reference sequence). DNA for the CDR3: TGTGCCAGCAGCACCAGGGGTGGGGTTTCTAACTATGGCTACACCTTC. Translated: CASSTRGGVSNYGYTF. The whole variable domain, remainder taken from reference TRBV7-9 and TRBJ1-2, is DTGVSQNPRHKITKRGQNVTFRCDPISEHNRLYWYRQTLGQGPEFLTYFQNEAQLEKSRLLSDRFSAERPKGSFSTLEIQRTEQGDSAMYLCASSTRGGVSNYGYTFGSGTRLTVV.

The chain has TRBV28 and TRBJ1-4, with 8 bases lining up with TRBD1. The junction had 7 bases not matched to a gene; V was cut back by 2 bases and J by 8 bases. Germline CDR1 reads MDHEN; CDR2 reads SYDVKM. CDR3 length equals 15 residues. CDR3 amino acids: CASSLETGVWEKLFF. In nucleotides, the CDR3 is TGTGCCAGCAGTTTAGAGACAGGGGTTTGGGAAAAACTGTTTTTT.

This clone was observed a single time. CDR3 loop: CASSPSDSRPYNEQFF. The CDR3 nucleotides are TGTGCCAGCAGCCCCTCGGACAGCCGACCCTACAATGAGCAGTTCTTC. The chain recombines TRBV7-2 with TRBJ2-1; weak D call: TRBD1 (6 bases). The germline V gene has CDR1 SGHTA and CDR2 FQGNSA. CDR3 length: 16 amino acids. Trimming removed 5 bases at V and 2 bases at J, with 16 bases between.